This entry lists 29 T cell receptor beta chains sequenced from one sample in a study of cytomegalovirus exposure and HLA in healthy donors. PCR primers comprised 60 Vbeta and 13 Jbeta primers. Using immunoSEQ multiplex PCR, the repertoire was profiled, and TCRdb retains in-frame clones only, with some absent. The sample shows 150,000 to 200,000 clones, 65% to 80% of them seen only once. Sequences were obtained from PBMCs. These receptors were collected from a woman between 40 and 55 years old in good health and CMV-seronegative.

The chain employs TRBV9 and TRBJ1-2; 10 bases are a match to TRBD1. The junction had 7 bases not matched to a gene; V was cut back by 3 bases and J by 8 bases. The germline CDR1 and CDR2 sequences are SGDLS and YYNGEE. The CDR3 totals 14 residues. CDR3 region: CASSADRGRGGYTF. CDR3 sequence (DNA): TGTGCCAGCAGCGCCGACAGGGGGCGCGGAGGCTACACCTTC.

In DNA, the CDR3 is TGTGCCAGCAGCCTCCGGGACTGGGAGGGGAGAGAGCAGTTCTTC. Translation: CASSLRDWEGREQFF. The chain couples TRBV5-6 to TRBJ2-1; 7 nucleotides line up with TRBD2. V lost 4 bases, J lost 10 bases, and 14 bases stayed unmatched. Germline lookup yields CDR1 SGHDT and CDR2 YYEEEE. The CDR3 is made up of 15 amino acids.

The chain couples TRBV6-5 to TRBJ2-1; D might be TRBD1 (6 bases). Germline CDR1 and CDR2: MNHEY and SVGAGI. This CDR3 has 14 residues. V was shortened by 6 bases and J by 7 bases, with 16 bases between the two germline ends. In DNA form, the CDR3 reads TGTGCCAGCAGAATACTGACAGGCCGGAATGAGCAGTTCTTC. Its translation: CASRILTGRNEQFF.

The V gene is TRBV2, the J gene TRBJ1-2; 7 bases map to TRBD1. After removal of 4 bases from V and 2 bases from J, the junction contained 1 base not matched to a gene. Germline CDR1 SNHLY, CDR2 FYNNEI. CDR3 length: 13 amino acids. CDR3 sequence reads: CASSGDRNYGYTF. CDR3 sequence (DNA): TGTGCCAGCAGTGGGGACAGAAACTATGGCTACACCTTC.

The J gene is TRBJ1-6, the V gene TRBV27; D gene ambiguous. V gave up 2 bases and J gave up 6 bases, with 8 bases separating them. Per the germline V gene, CDR1 is MNHEY and CDR2 is SMNVEV (reference sequence). This CDR3 spans 14 amino acids. CDR3: CASSLVLGNSPLHF. CDR3 bases: TGTGCCAGCAGTTTAGTCCTCGGTAATTCACCCCTCCACTTT.

V and J are TRBV6-5 and TRBJ1-2; no reliable D call. Trimming took 8 bases from V and 3 from J, leaving 13 bases between them. Germline CDR1 MNHEY, CDR2 SVGAGI. CDR3 length: 13 amino acids. The CDR3 is CASRRSGDYGYTF. CDR3 coding DNA: TGTGCCAGCCGGAGATCGGGAGACTATGGCTACACCTTC.

The chain joins TRBV2 to TRBJ1-4, with TRBD1 as a possible D gene (6 bases). This CDR3 spans 14 amino acids. The V gene's germline CDR1 is SNHLY and CDR2 FYNNEI. The V gene lost 4 bases and the J gene lost 8 bases, with 14 bases spanning the gap. The CDR3 DNA reads TGTGCCAGCAGTGCCCAGGGGAAGGGGGAAAAACTGTTTTTT. Translation: CASSAQGKGEKLFF.

The chain couples TRBV18 to TRBJ2-1, with D maybe TRBD2 (5 bases). This CDR3 has 17 residues. The V gene's germline CDR1 is KGHSH and CDR2 LQKENI. V gave up 0 bases and J gave up 7 bases, with 19 bases separating them. The CDR3 region has the DNA TGTGCCAGCTCACCACCGAGGCCGGGATTTAGGGTAAATGAGCAGTTCTTC. It specifies CASSPPRPGFRVNEQFF. Drawing the rest from reference TRBV18 and TRBJ2-1, the complete variable domain is NAGVMQNPRHLVRRRGQEARLRCSPMKGHSHVYWYRQLPEEGLKFMVYLQKENIIDESGMPKERFSAEFPKEGPSILRIQQVVRGDSAAYFCASSPPRPGFRVNEQFFGPGTRLTVL.

The chain combines TRBV6-6 with TRBJ2-3, with D maybe TRBD2 (6 bases). Germline values: CDR1 MNHNY, CDR2 SVGAGI (reference sequence). V lost 3 bases, J lost 9 bases, and 7 bases lay in between. CDR3 length: 11 residues. This CDR3 reads CASSYRETQYF. CDR3 bases: TGTGCCAGCAGTTATCGGGAGACGCAGTATTTT.

For this clone: This specimen includes other DNA sequences encoding the same CDR3. This sequence joins TRBV11-3 and TRBJ1-1; D call uncertain. Germline V CDR1 and CDR2: SGHNT, YENEEA. The CDR3 contains 14 residues. V was trimmed by 1 base and J by 1 base, leaving 7 bases between them. The CDR3 reads CASSLGRGNTEAFF. The CDR3 bases are TGTGCCAGCAGCTTAGGAAGAGGGAACACTGAAGCTTTCTTT. Complete variable domain (other parts from reference TRBV11-3 and TRBJ1-1): EAGVVQSPRYKIIEKKQPVAFWCNPISGHNTLYWYLQNLGQGPELLIRYENEEAVDDSQLPKDRFSAERLKGVDSTLKIQPAELGDSAVYLCASSLGRGNTEAFFGQGTRLTVV.

V and J are TRBV7-9 and TRBJ1-5, with 7 nucleotides matching TRBD1. The V gene's germline CDR1 is SEHNR and CDR2 FQNEAQ (reference sequence). Losses at the gene ends were 4 bases for V and 5 bases for J; bases not matched to a gene: 2. CDR3 size: 13 residues. CDR3 protein: CASSSQGDQPQHF. CDR3 DNA sequence: TGTGCCAGCAGCTCTCAGGGGGATCAGCCCCAGCATTTT.

The chain combines TRBV5-4 with TRBJ2-7; possible D gene TRBD1, 5 bases. Trimming left V 0 bases short and J 4 bases short, with 14 bases between. Per the germline V gene, CDR1 is SGHNT and CDR2 is YYREEE (reference sequence). The CDR3 runs 15 residues. Here the CDR3 reads CASSLGVTGLYEQYF. The CDR3 coding sequence is TGTGCCAGCAGCTTGGGGGTTACAGGTTTGTACGAGCAGTACTTC.

This chain uses TRBV27 with TRBJ1-1, with 8 bases lining up with TRBD1. Germline trimming cut 3 bases from V and 5 bases from J; bases unmatched to any gene: 14. The CDR3 is 17 amino acids. Per germline, CDR1 MNHEY and CDR2 SMNVEV (reference sequence). The CDR3 nucleotides read TGTGCCAGCAGTTTCCTTGACCTCGGACAGGGAAGAACTGAAGCTTTCTTT. Encoded protein: CASSFLDLGQGRTEAFF.

In its sample, this clone was seen once. This chain uses TRBV5-4 with TRBJ2-3; possible D gene TRBD2, 5 bases. This CDR3 comprises 17 residues. Trimming took 2 bases from V and 0 from J, leaving 16 bases between them. CDR1 SGHNT and CDR2 YYREEE come from the germline V gene (reference sequence). DNA of the CDR3: TGTGCCAGCAGCTTAGGTCGGGGAAACCCTAGCACAGATACGCAGTATTTT. Translation: CASSLGRGNPSTDTQYF. Full variable domain (outside the CDR3, taken from reference TRBV5-4 and TRBJ2-3): ETGVTQSPTHLIKTRGQQVTLRCSSQSGHNTVSWYQQALGQGPQFIFQYYREEENGRGNFPPRFSGLQFPNYSSELNVNALELDDSALYLCASSLGRGNPSTDTQYFGPGTRLTVL.

In this sample, this clone turned up once. This sequence joins TRBV19 and TRBJ1-1, with D hard to call. V dropped 2 bases and J dropped 4 bases, with 17 bases sitting between them. Germline V gene data show CDR1 as LNHDA and CDR2 as SQIVND (reference sequence). The CDR3 runs 16 residues. The CDR3 loop reads CASSIRAGREVTEAFF. The CDR3 nucleotides read TGTGCCAGTAGTATAAGGGCGGGTAGGGAGGTCACTGAAGCTTTCTTT.

This CDR3 reads CASSLDLGLAATYNEQFF. The CDR3 nucleotides are TGTGCCAGCAGCTTAGACCTAGGCCTAGCGGCCACCTACAATGAGCAGTTCTTC. V is TRBV11-3 and J is TRBJ2-1; 7 bases are a match to TRBD2. The junction had 10 bases not matched to a gene; V was cut back by 0 bases and J by 2 bases. Germline V gives CDR1 SGHNT, CDR2 YENEEA. The CDR3 runs 18 residues. The whole variable domain, remainder taken from reference TRBV11-3 and TRBJ2-1, is EAGVVQSPRYKIIEKKQPVAFWCNPISGHNTLYWYLQNLGQGPELLIRYENEEAVDDSQLPKDRFSAERLKGVDSTLKIQPAELGDSAVYLCASSLDLGLAATYNEQFFGPGTRLTVL.

This clone was found a few times. This chain connects TRBV19 to TRBJ1-4; the match to TRBD1 covers 10 bases. J lost 7 bases, V lost 4 bases, and 9 bases had no gene match. Germline assignment: CDR1 LNHDA and CDR2 SQIVND (reference sequence). This CDR3 is 16 amino acids long. The CDR3 loop reads CASSRLRGTGVEKLFF. As DNA, the CDR3 is TGTGCCAGTAGTAGGCTGAGGGGGACAGGGGTTGAAAAACTGTTTTTT.

The genes are TRBV9 and TRBJ1-2; 9 nucleotides line up with TRBD1. CDR3 size: 14 residues. The V gene end was trimmed by 4 bases and the J gene end by 6 bases; junction bases not matched to a gene: 7. Germline values: CDR1 SGDLS, CDR2 YYNGEE. CDR3: CASSPRTGVDGYTF. In DNA form, the CDR3 reads TGTGCCAGCAGCCCCCGGACAGGGGTGGATGGCTACACCTTC.

This clone was found once. The chain uses TRBV19 and TRBJ2-5; 12 bases align to TRBD2. The germline gives CDR1 LNHDA, CDR2 SQIVND (reference sequence). CDR3 length: 17 amino acids. V lost 3 bases and J lost 5; bases outside the gene matches: 10. The CDR3 is CASSIRFLAGGGETQYF. The DNA of the CDR3 is TGTGCCAGTAGTATTAGGTTCCTAGCGGGAGGGGGGGAGACCCAGTACTTC.

This clone was detected a few times. The chain has TRBV15 and TRBJ1-5; 7 bases fit TRBD1. Losses at the gene ends were 8 bases for V and 3 bases for J; bases not matched to a gene: 4. Germline assignment: CDR1 LNHNV and CDR2 YYDKDF (reference sequence). CDR3 length: 13 residues. In nucleotides, the CDR3 is TGTGCCACCCGGGACAGCTTCAATCAGCCCCAGCATTTT. Protein sequence: CATRDSFNQPQHF.

J is TRBJ2-2 and V is TRBV4-2, with 9 bases matching TRBD2. CDR1 and CDR2 (germline): LGHNA, YNFKEQ. The CDR3 loop spans 19 amino acids. The ends lost 4 bases at V and 4 bases at J; junction bases unmatched: 16. The CDR3 sequence is CASSRGEIAGARGTGELFF. CDR3 DNA: TGTGCCAGCAGCCGGGGGGAAATAGCGGGAGCACGGGGCACCGGGGAGCTGTTTTTT.

The chain has TRBV18 and TRBJ1-1; TRBD1 might be the D (6 bases). The V gene's germline CDR1 is KGHSH and CDR2 LQKENI. This CDR3 contains 15 residues. Trimming removed 6 bases at V and 4 bases at J, with 18 bases between. The CDR3 protein is CASSPQGPQGTEAFF. CDR3 nucleotides: TGTGCCAGCTCCCCTCAGGGGCCTCAGGGCACTGAAGCTTTCTTT.

This clone was observed a handful of times. J is TRBJ2-3 and V is TRBV29-1; D unresolved. Trimming cost V 2 bases and J 2 bases, with 8 bases left between them. CDR1 is SQVTM and CDR2 is ANQGSEA in the germline V gene. There are 13 residues in the CDR3. This CDR3 reads CSVESGYTDTQYF. CDR3 DNA: TGCAGCGTTGAATCGGGTTACACAGATACGCAGTATTTT.

The chain carries TRBV30 and TRBJ1-1, with D perhaps matching TRBD1 (6 bases). V was shortened by 5 bases and J by 2 bases, with 12 bases between the two germline ends. From germline, CDR1 is GTSNPN and CDR2 SVGIG (reference sequence). The CDR3 is made up of 13 amino acids. The CDR3 region has the DNA TGTGCCTGGGCGGCGGGGGGCAACACTGAAGCTTTCTTT. It translates to CAWAAGGNTEAFF.

This chain joins TRBV21-1 and TRBJ1-4. TRBV21-1 is deemed a pseudogene. This CDR3 region has 14 residues. Written as DNA, the CDR3 is TGTGCCAGGGAGAGGGTTGGGTTAAATGAAAAACTGTTTTTT. Translation gives CARERVGLNEKLFF.

The chain recombines TRBV30 with TRBJ1-2; TRBD1 is a possible D gene (5 bases). V was trimmed by 4 bases and J by 6 bases, leaving 21 bases between them. The germline gives CDR1 GTSNPN, CDR2 SVGIG (reference sequence). The CDR3 contains 15 residues. The CDR3 spells CAWINPSGKRDGYTF. The CDR3 DNA reads as TGTGCCTGGATCAACCCCTCAGGGAAAAGGGATGGCTACACCTTC.

The V gene is TRBV7-9, the J gene TRBJ2-2, with D uncertain. The CDR3 length is 14 residues. Germline loops: CDR1 SEHNR, CDR2 FQNEAQ (reference sequence). CDR3 bases: TGTTCCTCAAGCTTGGTTCAGGTCACCGGGGAGCTGTTTTTT. It codes for CSSSLVQVTGELFF.

The chain couples TRBV19 to TRBJ1-2; 8 bases fit TRBD1. V gave up 9 bases and J gave up 8 bases; unmatched junction bases: 14. The CDR3 has 14 residues. Germline CDR1 is LNHDA and CDR2 is SQIVND (reference sequence). CDR3 sequence: CASLMDRAKRGYTF. CDR3 sequence (DNA): TGTGCCAGCTTGATGGACAGGGCCAAGAGGGGCTACACCTTC.

The CDR3 here is CASSSRAGVRNEQFF. The DNA of the CDR3 is TGTGCCAGCAGTTCCAGAGCGGGAGTGAGGAATGAGCAGTTCTTC. J is TRBJ2-1 and V is TRBV6-6; 8 nucleotides agree with TRBD2. The ends lost 4 bases at V and 7 bases at J; junction bases unmatched: 9. Looked up from germline, CDR1 is MNHNY and CDR2 is SVGAGI (reference sequence). The CDR3 sequence is 15 residues long.